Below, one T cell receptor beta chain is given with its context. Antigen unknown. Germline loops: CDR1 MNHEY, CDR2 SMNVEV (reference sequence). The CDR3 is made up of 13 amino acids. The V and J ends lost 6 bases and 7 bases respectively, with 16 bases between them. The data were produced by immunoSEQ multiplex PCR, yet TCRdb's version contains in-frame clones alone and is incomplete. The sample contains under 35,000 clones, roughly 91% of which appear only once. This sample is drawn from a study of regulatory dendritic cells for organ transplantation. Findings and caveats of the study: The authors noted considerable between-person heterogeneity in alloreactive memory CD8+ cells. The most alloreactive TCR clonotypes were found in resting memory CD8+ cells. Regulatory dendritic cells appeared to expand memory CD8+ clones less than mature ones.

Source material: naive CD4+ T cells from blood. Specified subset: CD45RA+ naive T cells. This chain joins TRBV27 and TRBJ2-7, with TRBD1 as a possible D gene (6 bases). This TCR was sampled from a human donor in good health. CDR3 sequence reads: CASSSGHRGEQYF. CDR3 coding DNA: TGTGCCAGCAGCTCGGGACACCGTGGAGAGCAGTACTTC.